The TCR beta chain under discussion was sequenced for a study of blood T cell repertoires in COVID-19. On the study more broadly: Samples representing acute and convalescent COVID-19 were sourced from the United States, Italy and Spain. From T cells, B-cell-depleted T cells, or PBMCs came the material, which was cDNA or gDNA.

J lost 4 bases, V lost 0 bases, and 3 bases had no gene match. Per the germline V gene, CDR1 is SGHRS and CDR2 is YFSETQ. The CDR3 is 14 amino acids. Original processing methods: Scientists estimated how many nucleated cells there were by amplifying reference gene primers. TCRdb keeps only in-frame clones here, not all; method: immunoSEQ multiplex PCR. The V and J calls and clone size are taken from that table; D and trimming were inferred from the DNA. This table has 29,000 or so clones, roughly 83% appearing once. The sample consisted of peripheral blood. The chain is built from TRBV5-1 and TRBJ1-2; 7 bases agree with TRBD1. The receptor comes from a man older than 75 with active COVID-19. CDR3: CASSLDGTAYGYTF. The CDR3 coding sequence is TGCGCCAGCAGCTTGGACGGGACAGCCTATGGCTACACCTTC.